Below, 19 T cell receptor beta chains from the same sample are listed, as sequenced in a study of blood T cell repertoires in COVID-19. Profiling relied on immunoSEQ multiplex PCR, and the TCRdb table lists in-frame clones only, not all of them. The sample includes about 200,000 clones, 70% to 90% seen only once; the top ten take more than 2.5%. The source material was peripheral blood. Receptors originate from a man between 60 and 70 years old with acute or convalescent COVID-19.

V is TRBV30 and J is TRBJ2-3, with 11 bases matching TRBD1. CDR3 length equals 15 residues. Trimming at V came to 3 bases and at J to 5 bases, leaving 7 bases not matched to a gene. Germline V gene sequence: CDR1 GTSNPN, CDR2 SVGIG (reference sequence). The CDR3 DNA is TGTGCCTGGAGCTACCGGGACAGGGGGGGAGATACGCAGTATTTT. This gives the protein CAWSYRDRGGDTQYF.

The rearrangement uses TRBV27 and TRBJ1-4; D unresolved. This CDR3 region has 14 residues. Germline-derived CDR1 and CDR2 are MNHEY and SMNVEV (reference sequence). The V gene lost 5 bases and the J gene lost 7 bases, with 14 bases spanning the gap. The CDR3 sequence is CASSDFSLGEKLFF. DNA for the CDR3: TGTGCCAGCAGTGACTTTTCCCTAGGTGAAAAACTGTTTTTT.

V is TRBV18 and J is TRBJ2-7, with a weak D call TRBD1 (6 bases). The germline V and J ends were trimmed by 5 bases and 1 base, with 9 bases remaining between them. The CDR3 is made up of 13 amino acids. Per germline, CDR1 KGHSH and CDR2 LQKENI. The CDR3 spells CASSSTGSYEQYF. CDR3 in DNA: TGTGCCAGCTCAAGTACAGGGTCCTACGAGCAGTACTTC. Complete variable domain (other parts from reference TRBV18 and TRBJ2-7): NAGVMQNPRHLVRRRGQEARLRCSPMKGHSHVYWYRQLPEEGLKFMVYLQKENIIDESGMPKERFSAEFPKEGPSILRIQQVVRGDSAAYFCASSSTGSYEQYFGPGTRLTVT.

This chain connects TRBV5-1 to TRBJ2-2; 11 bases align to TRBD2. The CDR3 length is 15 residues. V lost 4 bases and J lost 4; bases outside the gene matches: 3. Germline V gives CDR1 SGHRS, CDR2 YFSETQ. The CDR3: CASSTGTSGTGELFF. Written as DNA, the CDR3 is TGCGCCAGCAGCACCGGGACTAGCGGCACCGGGGAGCTGTTTTTT.

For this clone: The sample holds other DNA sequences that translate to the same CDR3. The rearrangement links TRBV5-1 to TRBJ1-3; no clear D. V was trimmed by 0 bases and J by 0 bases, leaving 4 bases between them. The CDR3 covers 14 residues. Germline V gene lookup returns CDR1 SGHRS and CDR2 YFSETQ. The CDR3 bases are TGCGCCAGCAGCTTGGGGGCCTCTGGAAACACCATATATTTT. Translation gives CASSLGASGNTIYF. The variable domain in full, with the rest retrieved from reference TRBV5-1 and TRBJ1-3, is KAGVTQTPRYLIKTRGQQVTLSCSPISGHRSVSWYQQTPGQGLQFLFEYFSETQRNKGNFPGRFSGRQFSNSRSEMNVSTLELGDSALYLCASSLGASGNTIYFGEGSWLTVV.

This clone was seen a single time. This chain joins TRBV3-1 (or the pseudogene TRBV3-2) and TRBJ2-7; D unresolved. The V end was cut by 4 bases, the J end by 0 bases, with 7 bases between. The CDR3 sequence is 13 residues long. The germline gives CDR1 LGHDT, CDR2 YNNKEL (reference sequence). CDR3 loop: CASSRLPSYEQYF. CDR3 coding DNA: TGTGCCAGCAGCCGCCTACCCTCCTACGAGCAGTACTTC.

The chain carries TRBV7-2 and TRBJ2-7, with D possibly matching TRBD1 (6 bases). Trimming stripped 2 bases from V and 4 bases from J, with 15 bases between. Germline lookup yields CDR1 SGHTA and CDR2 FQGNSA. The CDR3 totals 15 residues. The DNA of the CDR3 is TGTGCCAGCAGCTTATACAGGGTAGTAGGATACGAGCAGTACTTC. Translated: CASSLYRVVGYEQYF.

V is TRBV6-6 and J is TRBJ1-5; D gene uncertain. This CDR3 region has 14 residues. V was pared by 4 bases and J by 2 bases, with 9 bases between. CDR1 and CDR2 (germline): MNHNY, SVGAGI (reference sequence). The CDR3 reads CASSSSLGNQPQHF. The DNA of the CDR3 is TGTGCCAGCAGTTCCTCATTAGGCAATCAGCCCCAGCATTTT.

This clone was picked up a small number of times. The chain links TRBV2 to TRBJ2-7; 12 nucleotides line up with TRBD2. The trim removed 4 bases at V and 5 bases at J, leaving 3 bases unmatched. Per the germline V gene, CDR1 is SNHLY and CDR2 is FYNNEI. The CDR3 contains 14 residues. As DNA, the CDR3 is TGTGCCAGCAGTGGGCTAGCGGGAGGGCACGAGCAGTACTTC. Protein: CASSGLAGGHEQYF.

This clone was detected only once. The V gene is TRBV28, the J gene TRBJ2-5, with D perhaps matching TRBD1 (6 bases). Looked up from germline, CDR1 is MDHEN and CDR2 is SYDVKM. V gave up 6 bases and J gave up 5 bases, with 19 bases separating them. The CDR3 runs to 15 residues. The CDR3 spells CASRRAGVEGETQYF. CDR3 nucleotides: TGTGCCAGCAGACGAGCAGGGGTTGAGGGGGAGACCCAGTACTTC.

The CDR3 bases are TGTGCCAGTAGATTTCGGACTAGCAGCAATGAGCAGTTCTTC. Encoded protein: CASRFRTSSNEQFF. J is TRBJ2-1 and V is TRBV19, with 8 bases identical to TRBD2. With V trimmed by 6 bases and J by 6 bases, 7 bases remained unmatched. CDR3 length equals 14 residues. The V gene's germline CDR1 is LNHDA and CDR2 SQIVND (reference sequence).

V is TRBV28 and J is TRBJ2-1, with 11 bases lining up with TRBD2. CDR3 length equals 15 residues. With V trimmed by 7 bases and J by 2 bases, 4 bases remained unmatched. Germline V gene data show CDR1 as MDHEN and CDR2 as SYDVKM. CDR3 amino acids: CASTQGLAAYNEQFF. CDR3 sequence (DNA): TGTGCCAGCACCCAGGGACTAGCGGCCTACAATGAGCAGTTCTTC.

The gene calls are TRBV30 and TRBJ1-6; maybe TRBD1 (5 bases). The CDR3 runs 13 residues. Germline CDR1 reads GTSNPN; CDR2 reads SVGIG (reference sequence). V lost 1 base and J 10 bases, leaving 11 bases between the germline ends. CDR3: CAWSAQGDSPLHF. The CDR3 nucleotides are TGTGCCTGGAGTGCTCAGGGTGACTCACCCCTCCACTTT.

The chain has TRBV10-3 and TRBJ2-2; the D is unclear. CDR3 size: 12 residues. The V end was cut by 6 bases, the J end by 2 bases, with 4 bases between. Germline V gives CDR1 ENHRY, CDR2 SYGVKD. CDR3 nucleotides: TGTGCCATCAGCTCCAACACCGGGGAGCTGTTTTTT. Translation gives CAISSNTGELFF.

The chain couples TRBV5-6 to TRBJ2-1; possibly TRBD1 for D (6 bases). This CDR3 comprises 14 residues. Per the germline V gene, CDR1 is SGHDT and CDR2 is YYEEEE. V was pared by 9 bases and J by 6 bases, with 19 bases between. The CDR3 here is CATQRYRAVNEQFF. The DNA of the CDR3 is TGTGCCACCCAACGGTACAGGGCCGTCAATGAGCAGTTCTTC.

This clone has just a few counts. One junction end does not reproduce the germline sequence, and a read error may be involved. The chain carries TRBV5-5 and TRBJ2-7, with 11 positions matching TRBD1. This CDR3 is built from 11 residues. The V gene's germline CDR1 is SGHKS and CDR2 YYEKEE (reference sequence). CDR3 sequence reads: CASSLGTGGDF. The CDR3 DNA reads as TGTGCCAGCAGCCTGGGGACAGGGGGGGACTTC.

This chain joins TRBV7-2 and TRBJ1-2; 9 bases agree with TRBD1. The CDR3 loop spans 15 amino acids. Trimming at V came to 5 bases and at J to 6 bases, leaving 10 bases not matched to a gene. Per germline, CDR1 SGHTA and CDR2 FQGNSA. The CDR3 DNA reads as TGTGCCAGCAGCGCAAGGTGGGGACAGGGAGATGGCTACACCTTC. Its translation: CASSARWGQGDGYTF.

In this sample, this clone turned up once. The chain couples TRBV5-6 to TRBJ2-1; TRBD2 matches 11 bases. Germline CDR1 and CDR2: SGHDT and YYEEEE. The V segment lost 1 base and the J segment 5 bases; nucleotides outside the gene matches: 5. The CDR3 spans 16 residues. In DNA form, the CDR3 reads TGTGCCAGCAGCTTGCGACTAGCGGGAATGCACAATGAGCAGTTCTTC. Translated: CASSLRLAGMHNEQFF.

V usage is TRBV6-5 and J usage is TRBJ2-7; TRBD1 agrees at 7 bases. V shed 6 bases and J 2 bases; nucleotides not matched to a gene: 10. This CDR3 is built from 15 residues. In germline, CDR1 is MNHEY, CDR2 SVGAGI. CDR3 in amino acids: CASSHSGTAPYEQYF. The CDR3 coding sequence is TGTGCCAGCAGCCACTCGGGGACAGCCCCCTACGAGCAGTACTTC.